This TCR beta chain comes out of a study of tumor T cells in aggressive B-cell lymphoma. CDR3 size: 15 residues. Between the trimmed V and J ends, which lost 2 bases and 2 bases, there was a span of 12 bases. Germline V lookup: CDR1 MNHEY, CDR2 SVGAGI. TCRdb's table, derived via immunoSEQ multiplex PCR, lists solely in-frame clones and lacks some. The sample consists of 5,700 or so clones, roughly 77% of them appearing once. This chain joins TRBV6-5 and TRBJ1-1; D perhaps matches TRBD1 (5 bases). Specimen: tumor tissue. This receptor was taken from an adult with diffuse large B cell lymphoma. The CDR3 here is CASSYRPGGNTEAFF. As DNA, the CDR3 is TGTGCCAGCAGTTACCGCCCGGGGGGAAACACTGAAGCTTTCTTT.